In its sample, the clone carrying this TCR beta chain was seen a few times. Its target is unknown. The sample comes from a study of T cells in Graves' hyperthyroidism and ophthalmopathy. These patients, aged 18 to 65, had recently diagnosed hyperthyroidism lasting under 2 months. Exclusion followed for patients with uncontrolled infection, other autoimmune disease, pregnancy or lactation. The diagnostic basis comprised clinical symptoms, serum thyroxine and TRAb, thyroid ultrasound and orbital computed tomography. Regions amplified from RNA transcripts were the TCR beta CDR3 regions. Researchers ran a first-round RT-PCR on the TCR CDR3 using the HTBI primer set. TCRdb independently ran MiXCR on the multiplex PCR reads; one entry per CDR3 protein. The table records hundreds of thousands of distinct CDR3 sequences, 15% to 19% of them present only once. The germline V gene has CDR1 SQVTM and CDR2 ANQGSEA. CDR3 length: 13 residues. V was cut by 6 bases and J by 2 bases, with 12 bases left in between.

Study-wide results and limits: Ophthalmopathy was distinguished from stable hyperthyroidism by 13 V-J signatures.

This clonotype originated in a woman between 18 and 29 years old with Graves' hyperthyroidism that later progressed to Graves' ophthalmopathy. The chain joins TRBV29-1 to TRBJ2-3; tentatively, D is TRBD2 (6 bases). The sample taken for sequencing was blood. The CDR3: CSVAGTATDTQYF. The CDR3 DNA sequence: TGCAGCGTCGCCGGGACTGCCACAGATACGCAGTATTTT.